Listed below are T cell receptor beta chains from one sample, sequenced in a study of cytomegalovirus exposure and HLA in healthy donors. Here immunoSEQ multiplex PCR was the method, and the copy in TCRdb shows in-frame clones only, minus some. This table holds roughly 200,000 clones, more than 60% found once. The sample comprised PBMCs. All receptors derive from a woman aged 60-75 years in good health and CMV-seropositive. Each CDR3 is given without its conserved first and last residue. Each record gives: V gene, J gene, CDR3 length, CDR3 protein.

v_call: TRBV30
j_call: TRBJ1-2
cdr3_length: 15
cdr3_aa: AWSVPPRQGVRYGYT

v_call: TRBV5-4
j_call: TRBJ1-2
cdr3_length: 12
cdr3_aa: ASSFGIGSYGYT

v_call: TRBV29-1
j_call: TRBJ1-2
cdr3_length: 12
cdr3_aa: SVEGGQGYNGYT

v_call: TRBV6-5
j_call: -
cdr3_length: 12
cdr3_aa: ASSALAGGYEQY

v_call: TRBV27
j_call: TRBJ2-3
cdr3_length: 13
cdr3_aa: ASSFSALHTDTQY

v_call: TRBV7-8
j_call: TRBJ2-2
cdr3_length: 12
cdr3_aa: ASSFQGFGGELF

v_call: TRBV5-4
j_call: TRBJ2-1
cdr3_length: 11
cdr3_aa: ASVERGGNEQF

v_call: TRBV12-1
j_call: TRBJ2-2
cdr3_length: 15
cdr3_aa: ASSSWTGIGYTGELF

v_call: TRBV19
j_call: TRBJ1-5
cdr3_length: 12
cdr3_aa: ASKWSKGNQPQH

v_call: TRBV11-1
j_call: TRBJ2-7
cdr3_length: 10
cdr3_aa: ASSRAGYEQY

v_call: TRBV6-5
j_call: TRBJ2-3
cdr3_length: 11
cdr3_aa: ASSPGRGDTQY

v_call: TRBV2
j_call: TRBJ2-7
cdr3_length: 11
cdr3_aa: ASRGTSGDEQY

v_call: TRBV7-3
j_call: TRBJ1-1
cdr3_length: 13
cdr3_aa: ASSLTWLKNTEAF

v_call: TRBV6-5
j_call: TRBJ2-7
cdr3_length: 12
cdr3_aa: ASSFTWSSYEQY

v_call: TRBV7-3
j_call: TRBJ2-2
cdr3_length: 13
cdr3_aa: ASSRDRGGTGELF

v_call: TRBV28
j_call: TRBJ1-4
cdr3_length: 11
cdr3_aa: ASKAGHGEKLF

v_call: TRBV6-5
j_call: TRBJ1-1
cdr3_length: 12
cdr3_aa: ASSYTKDSWEAF